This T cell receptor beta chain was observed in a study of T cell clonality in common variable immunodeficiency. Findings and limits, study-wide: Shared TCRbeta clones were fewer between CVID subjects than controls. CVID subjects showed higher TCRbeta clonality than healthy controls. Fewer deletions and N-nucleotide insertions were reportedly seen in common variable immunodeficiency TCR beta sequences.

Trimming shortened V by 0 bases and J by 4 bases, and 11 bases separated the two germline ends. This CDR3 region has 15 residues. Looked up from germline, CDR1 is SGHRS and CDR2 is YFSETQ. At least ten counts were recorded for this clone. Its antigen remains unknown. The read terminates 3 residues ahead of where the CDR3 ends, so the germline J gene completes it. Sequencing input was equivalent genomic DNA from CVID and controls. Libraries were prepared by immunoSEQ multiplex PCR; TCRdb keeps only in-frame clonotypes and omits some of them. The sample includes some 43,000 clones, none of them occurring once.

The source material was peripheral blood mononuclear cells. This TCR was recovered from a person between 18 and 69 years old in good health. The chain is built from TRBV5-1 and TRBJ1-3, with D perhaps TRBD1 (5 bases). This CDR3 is CASSLAGERGNTIYF. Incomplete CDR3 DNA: TGCGCCAGCAGCTTGGCGGGGGAAAGAGGAAACACC.